The T cell receptor beta chain under discussion was sequenced for a study of blood T cell repertoires in COVID-19. The wider study: PBMCs, B-cell-depleted T cells, or T cells provided the cDNA or gDNA that made up the material.

Cohorts were based on clinical histories the participants reported. Before being deemed recovered, Cohort 3 donors had two negative PCRs, clearance, or symptom resolution. About this clone itself: Mismatch with germline at one junction end may stem from a read error.

The method was immunoSEQ multiplex PCR; TCRdb's version includes in-frame clones alone and lacks a portion of them. The repertoire includes about 190,000 clones, approximately 84% of them detected once, and approximately 3% sits in the top ten. The CDR3 runs to 11 residues. The specimen was PBMCs or T cells enriched from blood (not recorded which). V and J are TRBV12-3 or TRBV12-4 and TRBJ1-4; tentatively, D is TRBD1 (6 bases). This clonotype originated in a woman aged 30 to 39 who had recovered from COVID-19. The CDR3 here is CASTLGGQQIF. The CDR3 DNA reads TGTGCCAGCACCTTAGGGGGTCAGCAAATCTTT.